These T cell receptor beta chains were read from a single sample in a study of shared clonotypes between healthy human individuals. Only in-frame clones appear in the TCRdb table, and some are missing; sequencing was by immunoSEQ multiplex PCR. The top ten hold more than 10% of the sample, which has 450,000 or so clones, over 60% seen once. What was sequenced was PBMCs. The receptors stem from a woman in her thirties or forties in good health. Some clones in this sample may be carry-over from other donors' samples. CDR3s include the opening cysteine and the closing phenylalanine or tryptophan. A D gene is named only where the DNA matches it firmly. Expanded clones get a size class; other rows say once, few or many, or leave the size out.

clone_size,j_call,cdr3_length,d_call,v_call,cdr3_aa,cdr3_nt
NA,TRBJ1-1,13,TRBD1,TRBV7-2,CASRARGIAEAFF,TGTGCCAGTCGAGCCAGGGGGATCGCTGAAGCTTTCTTT
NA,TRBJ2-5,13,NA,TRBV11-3,CASSPEGGETQYF,TGTGCCAGCAGCCCGGAAGGGGGGGAGACCCAGTACTTC
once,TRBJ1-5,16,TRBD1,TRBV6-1,CASSAQGALSNQPQHF,TGTGCCAGCAGTGCCCAGGGGGCCCTAAGCAATCAGCCCCAGCATTTT
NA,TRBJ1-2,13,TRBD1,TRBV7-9,CASSGQGDGGYTF,TGTGCCAGCAGCGGGCAGGGGGATGGTGGCTACACCTTC
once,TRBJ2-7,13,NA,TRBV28,CASTSRLGHEQYF,TGTGCCAGCACCTCGAGATTGGGCCACGAGCAGTACTTC
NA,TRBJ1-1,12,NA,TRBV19,CASSGQNTEAFF,TGTGCCAGTAGTGGGCAGAACACTGAAGCTTTCTTT
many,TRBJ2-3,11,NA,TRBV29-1,CSVETGNTQYF,TGCAGCGTTGAGACGGGAAATACGCAGTATTTT
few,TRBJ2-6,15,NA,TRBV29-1,CSVEDRGRGANVLTF,TGCAGCGTTGAAGATAGGGGTCGTGGGGCCAACGTCCTGACTTTC
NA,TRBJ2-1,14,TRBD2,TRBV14,CASSDLAGVREQFF,TGTGCCAGCAGCGATCTAGCGGGAGTGAGGGAGCAGTTCTTC
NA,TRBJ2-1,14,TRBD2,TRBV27,CASSLAGAYNEQFF,TGTGCCAGCAGTCTAGCGGGAGCCTACAATGAGCAGTTCTTC
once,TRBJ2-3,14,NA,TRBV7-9,CASRWTWGTDTQYF,TGTGCCAGCAGGTGGACTTGGGGCACAGATACGCAGTATTTT
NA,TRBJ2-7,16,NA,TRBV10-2,CASSGDGLVSSYEQYF,TGCGCCAGCAGTGGGGACGGACTGGTGAGCTCCTACGAGCAGTACTTC
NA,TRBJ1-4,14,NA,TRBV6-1,CASSEKEEGGKLFF,TGTGCCAGCAGTGAAAAGGAGGAGGGGGGAAAACTGTTTTTT
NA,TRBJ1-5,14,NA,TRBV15,CATSREFSNQPQHF,TGTGCCACCAGCAGAGAGTTTAGCAATCAGCCCCAGCATTTT
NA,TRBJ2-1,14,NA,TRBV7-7,CASSLAGPYNEQFF,TGTGCCAGCAGCTTAGCGGGGCCTTACAATGAGCAGTTCTTC
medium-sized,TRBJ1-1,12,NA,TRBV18,CASSPQGAEAFF,TGTGCCAGCTCACCACAGGGTGCTGAAGCTTTCTTT
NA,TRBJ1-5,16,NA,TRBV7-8,CASSLGPDIRNQPQHF,TGTGCCAGCAGCTTAGGCCCCGACATCAGGAATCAGCCCCAGCATTTT
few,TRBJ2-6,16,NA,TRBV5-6,CASSLSLTPGANVLTF,TGTGCCAGCAGCTTGTCCCTGACACCTGGGGCCAACGTCCTGACTTTC
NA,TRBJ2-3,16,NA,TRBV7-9,CASSSYRPKDTDTQYF,TGTGCCAGCAGCTCGTACCGACCTAAGGACACAGATACGCAGTATTTT
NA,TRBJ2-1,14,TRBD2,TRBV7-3,CASSYWTSGSEQFF,TGTGCCAGCAGCTACTGGACTAGCGGGAGCGAGCAGTTCTTC
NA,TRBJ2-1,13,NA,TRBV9,CASSVRSYNEQFF,TGTGCCAGCAGCGTACGCTCCTACAATGAGCAGTTCTTC
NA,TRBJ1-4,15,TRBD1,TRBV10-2,CASSKWDRTNEKLFF,TGCGCCAGCAGCAAATGGGACAGAACTAATGAAAAACTGTTTTTT
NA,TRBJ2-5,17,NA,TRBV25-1,CASSGGRARGAQETQYF,TGTGCCAGCAGTGGGGGTCGCGCGAGGGGTGCCCAAGAGACCCAGTACTTC
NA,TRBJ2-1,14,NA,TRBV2,CASSRGPAYNEQFF,TGTGCCAGCAGCCGGGGGCCAGCCTACAATGAGCAGTTCTTC
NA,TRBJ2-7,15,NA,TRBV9,CASSPPLASHYEQYF,TGTGCCAGCAGCCCACCTCTAGCGAGCCACTACGAGCAGTACTTC
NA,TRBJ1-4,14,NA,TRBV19,CASRSGQTTEKLFF,TGTGCCAGTAGGTCCGGGCAGACAACCGAAAAACTGTTTTTT
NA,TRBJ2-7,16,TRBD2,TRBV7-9,CASSLGTSGSGYEQYF,TGTGCCAGCAGCTTAGGGACTAGCGGGAGTGGTTACGAGCAGTACTTC
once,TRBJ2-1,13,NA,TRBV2,CASSEIQRTGGFF,TGTGCCAGCAGTGAAATCCAGAGAACCGGGGGGTTCTTC
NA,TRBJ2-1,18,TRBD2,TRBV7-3,CASSLKRRLAGGFNEQFF,TGTGCCAGCAGCTTAAAGAGAAGGCTAGCGGGAGGGTTCAATGAGCAGTTCTTC
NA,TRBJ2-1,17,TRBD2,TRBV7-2,CASSLGTRLAGGMVQFF,TGTGCCAGCAGCTTAGGGACGAGACTAGCGGGAGGGATGGTGCAGTTCTTC
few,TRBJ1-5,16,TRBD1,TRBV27,CASRSTDRGRNQPQHF,TGTGCCAGCAGGTCGACTGACAGGGGACGCAATCAGCCCCAGCATTTT
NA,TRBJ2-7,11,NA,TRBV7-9,CASGDSYEQYF,TGTGCCAGCGGCGATTCCTACGAGCAGTACTTC
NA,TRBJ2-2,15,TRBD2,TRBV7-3,CASSISGGNTGELFF,TGTGCCAGCAGCATCTCGGGAGGGAACACCGGGGAGCTGTTTTTT
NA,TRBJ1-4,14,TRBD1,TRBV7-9,CASSQGQGVPKLFF,TGTGCCAGCAGCCAAGGGCAGGGGGTCCCTAAACTGTTTTTT
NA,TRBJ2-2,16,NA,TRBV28,CASRNPTEWGGGELFF,TGTGCCAGCCGAAACCCTACCGAGTGGGGCGGCGGGGAGCTGTTTTTT
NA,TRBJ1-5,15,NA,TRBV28,CASSPWDTSNQPQHF,TGTGCCAGCAGTCCATGGGACACTAGCAATCAGCCCCAGCATTTT
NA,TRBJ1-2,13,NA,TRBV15,CATSRDPRYGYTF,TGTGCCACCAGCAGAGATCCCCGGTATGGCTACACCTTC
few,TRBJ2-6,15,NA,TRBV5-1,CASRVSFSGANVLTF,TGCGCCAGCAGGGTCAGCTTCTCTGGGGCCAACGTCCTGACTTTC
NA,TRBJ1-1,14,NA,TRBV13,CASSRNFGRTEAFF,TGTGCCAGCAGCCGAAACTTTGGGCGGACTGAAGCTTTCTTT
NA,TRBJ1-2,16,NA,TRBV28,CASSLMVSSIYYGYTF,TGTGCCAGCAGTTTAATGGTCAGCTCGATCTACTATGGCTACACCTTC
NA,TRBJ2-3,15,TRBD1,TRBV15,CATSGDRGRGDTQYF,TGTGCCACCAGCGGTGACAGGGGGCGAGGGGATACGCAGTATTTT
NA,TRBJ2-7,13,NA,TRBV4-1,CASSQGLGLEQYF,TGCGCCAGCAGCCAAGGATTGGGCCTGGAGCAGTACTTC
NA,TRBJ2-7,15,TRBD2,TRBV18,CASSPGTSGINEQYF,TGTGCCAGCTCACCCGGGACTAGCGGGATCAACGAGCAGTACTTC
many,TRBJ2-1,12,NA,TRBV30,CAWSDTPNEQFF,TGTGCCTGGAGTGACACACCCAATGAGCAGTTCTTC
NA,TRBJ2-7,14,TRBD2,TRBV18,CASSPAGGGYEQYF,TGTGCCAGCTCACCGGCGGGAGGAGGTTACGAGCAGTACTTC
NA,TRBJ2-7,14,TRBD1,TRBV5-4,CASSGGQGIGEQYF,TGTGCCAGCAGCGGGGGACAGGGAATCGGCGAGCAGTACTTC
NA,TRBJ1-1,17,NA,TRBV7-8,CASSHRLRTEMNTEAFF,TGTGCCAGCAGCCACAGACTCCGGACCGAAATGAACACTGAAGCTTTCTTT
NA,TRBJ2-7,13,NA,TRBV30,CAWSAGQGGEQYF,TGTGCCTGGAGCGCGGGGCAGGGTGGCGAGCAGTACTTC
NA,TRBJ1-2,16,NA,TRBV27,CASSFQRQGLRGGYTF,TGTGCCAGCAGTTTCCAGCGGCAAGGACTCAGGGGTGGCTACACCTTC